This passage covers 24 T cell receptor beta chains from one sample sequenced in a study of blood T cell repertoires in COVID-19. Assay used: immunoSEQ multiplex PCR; TCRdb lists only in-frame clones, some missing. The profile shows hundreds of thousands of clones, over 75% of them singletons. Sequenced: PBMCs or T cells enriched from blood (not recorded which). These receptor sequences come from a woman in her 30s who had recovered from COVID-19.

This chain joins TRBV9 and TRBJ1-1; D is undetermined. Germline CDR1 SGDLS, CDR2 YYNGEE. This CDR3 is built from 13 residues. V shed 4 bases and J shed 4 bases, with 11 bases lying between them. The chain's CDR3 is CASSFREGTEAFF. For the CDR3, the DNA is TGTGCCAGCAGCTTTCGTGAGGGCACTGAAGCTTTCTTT.

The CDR3 region has the DNA TGTGCCAGCAGCCGCAATCTAGCGGGTTCTTACAATGAGCAGTTCTTC. Its protein is CASSRNLAGSYNEQFF. The rearrangement uses TRBV3-1 (or the pseudogene TRBV3-2) and TRBJ2-1; 8 bases match TRBD2. Per germline, CDR1 LGHDT and CDR2 YNNKEL (reference sequence). The CDR3 is 16 residues long. J gave up 4 bases and V 4 bases, and 9 bases lay outside the gene matches.

The rearrangement uses TRBV10-2 and TRBJ2-7; the match to TRBD1 covers 7 bases. V lost 6 bases to trimming and J lost 3 bases; unmatched junction nucleotides: 5. The CDR3 covers 13 residues. Germline V gene lookup returns CDR1 WSHSY and CDR2 SAAADI. CDR3 bases: TGCGCCAGCAGCCTGGGACAGAACTACGAGCAGTACTTC. This gives the protein CASSLGQNYEQYF.

The chain recombines TRBV3-1 (or the pseudogene TRBV3-2) with TRBJ2-1; 8 positions match TRBD2. The CDR3 is 17 residues long. Losses at the gene ends were 2 bases for V and 7 bases for J; bases not matched to a gene: 13. In germline, CDR1 is LGHDT, CDR2 YNNKEL (reference sequence). In nucleotides, the CDR3 is TGTGCCAGCAGCCAAAAGGGTCGGGGGGGGTCTAGAAATGAGCAGTTCTTC. Translated: CASSQKGRGGSRNEQFF.

Concerning this clone itself: The sample contains more than one DNA sequence encoding this CDR3. The chain has TRBV5-1 and TRBJ2-7; 7 positions match TRBD2. The V segment lost 3 bases and the J segment 2 bases; nucleotides outside the gene matches: 2. Germline V lookup: CDR1 SGHRS, CDR2 YFSETQ. This CDR3 region has 13 residues. CDR3 sequence (DNA): TGCGCCAGCAGCTCGGGGGGTACCTACGAGCAGTACTTC. Protein sequence: CASSSGGTYEQYF.

V usage is TRBV3-1 (or the pseudogene TRBV3-2) and J usage is TRBJ2-7, with D possibly matching TRBD2 (5 bases). V was cut by 3 bases and J by 1 base, with 16 bases left in between. The CDR3 has 16 amino acids. Germline values: CDR1 LGHDT, CDR2 YNNKEL (reference sequence). CDR3 amino acids: CASSHDPTSGSYEQYF. The CDR3 DNA reads as TGTGCCAGCAGCCACGACCCGACGAGCGGATCCTACGAGCAGTACTTC.

In its sample, this clone was seen a few times. This sequence joins TRBV19 and TRBJ2-2; 11 nucleotides agree with TRBD2. The CDR3 totals 16 residues. Germline V CDR1 and CDR2: LNHDA, SQIVND (reference sequence). Trimming at V came to 7 bases and at J to 1 base, leaving 5 bases not matched to a gene. CDR3 bases: TGTGCCAGTAAACAAACTAGCGGGAGGAACACCGGGGAGCTGTTTTTT. This sequence encodes CASKQTSGRNTGELFF.

The V call is TRBV19, the J call TRBJ2-1; 9 nucleotides line up with TRBD2. Looked up from germline, CDR1 is LNHDA and CDR2 is SQIVND (reference sequence). V was clipped by 3 bases and J by 8 bases; unmatched bases: 11. The CDR3 is 16 residues long. The CDR3 coding sequence is TGTGCCAGTAGTATTGAGCGGGGGGTCACTACGGATGAGCAGTTCTTC. Translating it yields CASSIERGVTTDEQFF.

The V and J genes are TRBV27 and TRBJ2-2; D remains ambiguous. CDR1 MNHEY and CDR2 SMNVEV come from the germline V gene (reference sequence). With 4 bases removed from V and 2 bases from J, the gap between germline ends came to 8 bases. The CDR3 is 14 amino acids. The CDR3 protein is CASSSGYNTGELFF. The CDR3 DNA reads as TGTGCCAGCAGTTCCGGGTATAACACCGGGGAGCTGTTTTTT.

This clone was recorded once. The chain uses TRBV10-2 and TRBJ2-2; a weak D match, TRBD2 (5 bases). The V end was cut by 7 bases, the J end by 3 bases, with 9 bases between. Germline CDR1 is WSHSY and CDR2 is SAAADI. The CDR3 has 13 amino acids. In DNA form, the CDR3 reads TGCGCCAGCATTAGTAGCGACACCGGGGAGCTGTTTTTT. It translates to CASISSDTGELFF.

The chain has TRBV27 and TRBJ2-5; 11 bases match TRBD1. The J segment lost 5 bases and the V segment lost 5 bases, leaving 7 bases of the junction unmatched. Per germline, CDR1 MNHEY and CDR2 SMNVEV (reference sequence). The CDR3 length is 15 residues. DNA for the CDR3: TGTGCCAGCAGTCCCGGGGGACAGGGGGGGGAGACCCAGTACTTC. This gives the protein CASSPGGQGGETQYF.

The chain employs TRBV28 and TRBJ2-3; TRBD2 agrees at 7 bases. CDR1 and CDR2 from the germline V gene are MDHEN and SYDVKM. The CDR3 spans 15 residues. Trimming cost V 6 bases and J 2 bases; bases outside gene matches: 8. In DNA, the CDR3 is TGTGCCAGCAGGGGAGGGTGGGGATCCACAGATACGCAGTATTTT. Translated, it gives CASRGGWGSTDTQYF.

This clone was seen just once. The rearrangement links TRBV11-2 to TRBJ2-3; the match to TRBD2 covers 9 bases. CDR3 length: 14 amino acids. Germline-derived CDR1 and CDR2 are SGHAT and FQNNGV. Germline trimming cut 5 bases from V and 5 bases from J; bases unmatched to any gene: 5. CDR3 nucleotide sequence: TGTGCCAGCAGCCCCCGGACTAGCGAAGATACGCAGTATTTT. Residues: CASSPRTSEDTQYF.

This chain uses TRBV30 with TRBJ2-2; 12 bases fit TRBD2. The length of the CDR3 is 18 residues. Trimming removed 4 bases from V and 0 bases from J; junction bases left unmatched: 9. CDR1 and CDR2 (germline): GTSNPN, SVGIG (reference sequence). CDR3 residues: CAWMKGLAGFPNTGELFF. CDR3 bases: TGTGCCTGGATGAAGGGACTAGCGGGTTTTCCGAACACCGGGGAGCTGTTTTTT.

This sequence joins TRBV19 and TRBJ2-1, with TRBD1 as a possible D gene (9 bases). The CDR3 is made up of 16 amino acids. V lost 6 bases and J 11 bases, leaving 26 bases between the germline ends. Per the germline V gene, CDR1 is LNHDA and CDR2 is SQIVND (reference sequence). The CDR3 spells CASRTGTGLSGGQQFF. CDR3 bases: TGTGCCAGTAGGACCGGGACAGGGTTAAGCGGGGGCCAGCAGTTCTTC.

The rearrangement links TRBV18 to TRBJ1-2; D is perhaps TRBD1 (5 bases). V lost 5 bases and J 8 bases, leaving 12 bases between the germline ends. CDR1 is KGHSH, CDR2 LQKENI, per germline. The CDR3 runs to 12 residues. The chain's CDR3 is CASSSRGVGYTF. The CDR3 DNA reads as TGTGCCAGCTCATCCCGGGGGGTAGGCTACACCTTC.

The J gene is TRBJ2-2, the V gene TRBV28; D is possibly TRBD2 (6 bases). Looked up from germline, CDR1 is MDHEN and CDR2 is SYDVKM. The CDR3 totals 15 residues. V lost 5 bases and J 6 bases, leaving 16 bases between the germline ends. CDR3 coding DNA: TGTGCCAGCAGTAGGCCCGCAGGGAGGTCCGGGGAGCTGTTTTTT. Its protein is CASSRPAGRSGELFF. The whole variable domain, filled in from reference TRBV28 and TRBJ2-2, reads DVKVTQSSRYLVKRTGEKVFLECVQDMDHENMFWYRQDPGLGLRLIYFSYDVKMKEKGDIPEGYSVSREKKERFSLILESASTNQTSMYLCASSRPAGRSGELFFGEGSRLTVL.

This rearrangement joins TRBV19 to TRBJ1-1, with 7 bases that match TRBD1. V dropped 1 base and J dropped 3; count of bases not matched to a gene: 2. CDR1 is LNHDA, CDR2 SQIVND, per germline (reference sequence). This CDR3 is built from 14 residues. CDR3 sequence (DNA): TGTGCCAGTAGTATAGTACAGGGGCACACTGAAGCTTTCTTT. Amino acids: CASSIVQGHTEAFF.

V and J are TRBV10-3 and TRBJ2-5, with D maybe TRBD1 (5 bases). CDR1 is ENHRY, CDR2 SYGVKD, per germline. This CDR3 spans 15 amino acids. Trimming left V 3 bases short and J 0 bases short, with 11 bases between. The CDR3 sequence: CAISDPPGHQETQYF. The CDR3 DNA reads as TGTGCCATCAGTGACCCCCCAGGGCACCAAGAGACCCAGTACTTC.

The chain links TRBV2 to TRBJ1-3; D unclear. Germline V gene data show CDR1 as SNHLY and CDR2 as FYNNEI. The CDR3 consists of 16 residues. The V gene lost 3 bases and the J gene lost 0 bases, with 12 bases spanning the gap. The CDR3 spells CASSDEALFSGNTIYF. The CDR3 nucleotides read TGTGCCAGCAGTGATGAAGCACTCTTCTCTGGAAACACCATATATTTT. Together with reference TRBV2 and TRBJ1-3, the CDR3 gives the full variable domain: EPEVTQTPSHQVTQMGQEVILRCVPISNHLYFYWYRQILGQKVEFLVSFYNNEISEKSEIFDDQFSVERPDGSNFTLKIRSTKLEDSAMYFCASSDEALFSGNTIYFGEGSWLTVV.

The V gene is TRBV27, the J gene TRBJ1-2, with D possibly being TRBD1 (5 bases). Germline loops: CDR1 MNHEY, CDR2 SMNVEV (reference sequence). The V and J ends lost 5 bases and 3 bases respectively, with 19 bases between them. This CDR3 spans 16 amino acids. This CDR3 is CASSPGRPPGDYGYTF. The CDR3 DNA sequence: TGTGCCAGCAGTCCGGGACGGCCGCCGGGGGACTATGGCTACACCTTC.

This rearrangement joins TRBV10-3 to TRBJ1-2; 9 bases are shared with TRBD1. Trimming at V came to 0 bases and at J to 4 bases, leaving 6 bases not matched to a gene. CDR3 length: 16 amino acids. Germline lookup yields CDR1 ENHRY and CDR2 SYGVKD. CDR3: CAISESLQGQGYGYTF. The CDR3 DNA follows: TGTGCCATCAGTGAGTCACTTCAGGGACAGGGCTATGGCTACACCTTC.

The chain recombines TRBV5-1 with TRBJ2-1, with D possibly TRBD2 on 6 matching bases. V was cut by 1 base and J by 3 bases, with 11 bases left in between. From germline, CDR1 is SGHRS and CDR2 YFSETQ. The CDR3 is 15 residues long. CDR3 amino acids: CASSLTGEDYNEQFF. DNA of the CDR3: TGCGCCAGCAGCTTGACGGGAGAGGACTACAATGAGCAGTTCTTC.

This chain links TRBV29-1 with TRBJ2-1, with 8 bases identical to TRBD2. Per the germline V gene, CDR1 is SQVTM and CDR2 is ANQGSEA. With 4 bases clipped from V and 4 bases from J, the junction kept 9 bases outside the gene matches. The CDR3 sequence is 15 residues long. The CDR3 DNA follows: TGCAGCGTTGTGTACCGCGGGGGGATTTACAATGAGCAGTTCTTC. Residues: CSVVYRGGIYNEQFF.